This is a list of T cell receptor beta chains from one sample in a study of blood T cells in healthy people across ages. A single record per CDR3 protein comes from TCRdb applying MiXCR to the 5' RACE reads. This table holds some 760,000 distinct CDR3 sequences, just under 25% found once. These data were likewise used in another study, on T cells of mothers and their children.

The sequencing sample was made of blood. These receptors were collected from a boy younger than 18 in good health. Each CDR3 is given with its conserved first and last residue. D genes are given only for firm matches.

V gene	CDR3 length	J gene	D gene	CDR3 protein
TRBV5-1	16	TRBJ2-1	TRBD2	CASSAGVGQGYNEQFF
TRBV28	16	TRBJ2-4	TRBD1	CASSLTGATAKNIQYF
TRBV3-1	14	TRBJ2-5	-	CASSPRTNQETQYF
TRBV2	16	TRBJ2-5	-	CASSEALSGRQETQYF
TRBV20-1	14	TRBJ2-2	-	CSADDGMNTGELFF
TRBV5-5	16	TRBJ2-2	TRBD1	CASSLRDRRNTGELFF
TRBV29-1	13	-	TRBD1	CSVTGTGTYEQYF
TRBV6-1	16	TRBJ1-2	TRBD1	CASSASGQIYSYGYTF
TRBV27	15	TRBJ2-7	TRBD1	CTSSSTGTASYDQYF
TRBV6-6	17	TRBJ2-3	TRBD2	CASSPQGAGDSTDTQYF
TRBV5-1	15	TRBJ2-7	TRBD2	CASSFTSGGVYEQYF
TRBV3-1	16	TRBJ2-5	TRBD2	CASSQEVGLAQETQYF
TRBV25-1	13	TRBJ2-5	-	CASSELLGETQYF
TRBV11-2	15	TRBJ2-1	TRBD2	CASRGSGGEYNEQFF
TRBV28	13	TRBJ2-3	-	CATSGYQADTQYF